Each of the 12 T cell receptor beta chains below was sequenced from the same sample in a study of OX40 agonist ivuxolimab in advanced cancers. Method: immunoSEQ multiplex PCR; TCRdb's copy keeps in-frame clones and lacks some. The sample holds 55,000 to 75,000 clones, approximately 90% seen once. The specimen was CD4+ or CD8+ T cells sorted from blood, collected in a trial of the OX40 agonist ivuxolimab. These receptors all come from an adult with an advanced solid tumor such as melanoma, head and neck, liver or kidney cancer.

In DNA, the CDR3 is TGCGCCAGCAGCTTGGGAACCCCAGGGGGAAAAAACATTCAGTACTTC. It is translated as CASSLGTPGGKNIQYF. This chain joins TRBV5-1 and TRBJ2-4; the match to TRBD1 covers 7 bases. The J segment lost 4 bases and the V segment lost 0 bases, leaving 7 bases of the junction unmatched. The CDR3 contains 16 residues. The germline CDR1 and CDR2 sequences are SGHRS and YFSETQ.

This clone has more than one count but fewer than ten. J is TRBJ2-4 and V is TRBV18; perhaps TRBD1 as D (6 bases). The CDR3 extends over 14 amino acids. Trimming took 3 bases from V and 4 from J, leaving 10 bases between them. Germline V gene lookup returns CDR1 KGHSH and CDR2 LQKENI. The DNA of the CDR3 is TGTGCCAGCTCACCGGACAGCTCAAAAAACATTCAGTACTTC. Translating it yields CASSPDSSKNIQYF.

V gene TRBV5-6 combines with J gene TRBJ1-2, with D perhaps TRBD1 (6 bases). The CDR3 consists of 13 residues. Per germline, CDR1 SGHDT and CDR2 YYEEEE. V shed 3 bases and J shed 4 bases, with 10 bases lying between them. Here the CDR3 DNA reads TGTGCCAGCAGCTCACAGGGAGTCTATGGCTACACCTTC. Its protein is CASSSQGVYGYTF.

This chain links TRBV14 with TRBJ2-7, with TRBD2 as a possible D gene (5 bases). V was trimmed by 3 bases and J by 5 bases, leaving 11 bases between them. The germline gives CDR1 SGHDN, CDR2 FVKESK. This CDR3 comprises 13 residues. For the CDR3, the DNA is TGTGCCAGCAGCCACCGGGAAGTCGACGAGCAGTACTTC. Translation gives CASSHREVDEQYF.

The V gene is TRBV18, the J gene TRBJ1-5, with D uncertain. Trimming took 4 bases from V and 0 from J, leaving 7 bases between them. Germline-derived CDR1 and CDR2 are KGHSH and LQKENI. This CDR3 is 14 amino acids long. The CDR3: CASSRLDSNQPQHF. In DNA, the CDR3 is TGTGCCAGCTCACGACTGGATAGCAATCAGCCCCAGCATTTT.

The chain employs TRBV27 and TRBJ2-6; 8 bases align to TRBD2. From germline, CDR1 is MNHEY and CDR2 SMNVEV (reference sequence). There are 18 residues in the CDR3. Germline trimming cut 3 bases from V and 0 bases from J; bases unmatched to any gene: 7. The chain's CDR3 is CASSLIPGGASGANVLTF. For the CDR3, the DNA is TGTGCCAGCAGTTTGATCCCCGGGGGGGCCTCTGGGGCCAACGTCCTGACTTTC.

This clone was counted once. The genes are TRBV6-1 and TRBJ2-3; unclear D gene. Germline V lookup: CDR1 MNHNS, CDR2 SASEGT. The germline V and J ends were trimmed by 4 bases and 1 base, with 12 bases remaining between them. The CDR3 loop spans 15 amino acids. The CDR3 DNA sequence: TGTGCCAGCAGTGCCCCTAACTATGGCACAGATACGCAGTATTTT. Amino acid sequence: CASSAPNYGTDTQYF.

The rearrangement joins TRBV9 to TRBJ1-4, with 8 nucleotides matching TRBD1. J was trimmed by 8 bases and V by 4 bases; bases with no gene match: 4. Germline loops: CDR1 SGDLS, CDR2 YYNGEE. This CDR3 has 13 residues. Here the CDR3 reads CASSSGQGEKLFF. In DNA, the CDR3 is TGTGCCAGCAGCTCCGGACAGGGAGAAAAACTGTTTTTT. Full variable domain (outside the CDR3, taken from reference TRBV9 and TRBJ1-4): DSGVTQTPKHLITATGQRVTLRCSPRSGDLSVYWYQQSLDQGLQFLIQYYNGEERAKGNILERFSAQQFPDLHSELNLSSLELGDSALYFCASSSGQGEKLFFGSGTQLSVL.

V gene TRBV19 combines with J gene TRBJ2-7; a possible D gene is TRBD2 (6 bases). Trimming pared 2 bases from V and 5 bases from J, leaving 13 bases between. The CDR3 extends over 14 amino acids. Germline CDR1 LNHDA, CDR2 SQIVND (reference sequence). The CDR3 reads CASSIRGILDEQYF. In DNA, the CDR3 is TGTGCCAGTAGTATACGGGGGATTTTGGACGAGCAGTACTTC.

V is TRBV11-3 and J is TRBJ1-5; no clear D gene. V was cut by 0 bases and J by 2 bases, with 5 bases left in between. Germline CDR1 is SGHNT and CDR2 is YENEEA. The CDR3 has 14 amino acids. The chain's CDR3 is CASSLDGRNQPQHF. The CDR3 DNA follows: TGTGCCAGCAGCTTAGACGGCCGCAATCAGCCCCAGCATTTT.

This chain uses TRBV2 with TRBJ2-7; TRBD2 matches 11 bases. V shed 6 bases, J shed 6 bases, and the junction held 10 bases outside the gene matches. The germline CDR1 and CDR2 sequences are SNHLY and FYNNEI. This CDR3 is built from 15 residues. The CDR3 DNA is TGTGCCAGCAGGGATCTAGCGGGAGGTGCAATCGAGCAGTACTTC. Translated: CASRDLAGGAIEQYF. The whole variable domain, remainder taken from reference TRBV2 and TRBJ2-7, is EPEVTQTPSHQVTQMGQEVILRCVPISNHLYFYWYRQILGQKVEFLVSFYNNEISEKSEIFDDQFSVERPDGSNFTLKIRSTKLEDSAMYFCASRDLAGGAIEQYFGPGTRLTVT.

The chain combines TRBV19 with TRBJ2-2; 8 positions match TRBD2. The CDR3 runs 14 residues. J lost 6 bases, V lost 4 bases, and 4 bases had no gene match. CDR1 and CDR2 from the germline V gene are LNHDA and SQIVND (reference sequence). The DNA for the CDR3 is TGTGCCAGTAGTACCGGACTAGCCTCCGGGGAGCTGTTTTTT. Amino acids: CASSTGLASGELFF.